These T cell receptor beta chains were read from a single sample in a study of T-cell reconstitution after alpha-beta-depleted transplantation in children. TCRdb ran MiXCR on the PCR reads and lists one entry per CDR3 protein. The sample contains about 200,000 distinct CDR3 sequences, about 6.6% of which appear only once. This specimen consisted of PBMCs, obtained before TCRalphabeta/CD19-depleted stem cell transplant. The receptors derive from a boy aged 2 to 10 with acute lymphoblastic leukemia, due to receive a stem cell transplant. The CDR3 runs from the conserved cysteine through the conserved F or W. D genes are given only for firm matches. Clone size is given for some rows only: seen once, a few or many times, or a class if the clone is expanded.

D gene: -; V gene: TRBV28; clone size: many; J gene: TRBJ2-7; CDR3 DNA: TGTGCCAGCAGTGGGGGGGACAGGTGGGGCGAGCAGTACTTC; CDR3 protein: CASSGGDRWGEQYF
D gene: TRBD1; V gene: TRBV6-5; clone size: few; J gene: TRBJ1-2; CDR3 DNA: TGTGCCAGCAGTTTACTCGGGACAGGGTCTAACTATGGCTACACCTTC; CDR3 protein: CASSLLGTGSNYGYTF
D gene: -; V gene: TRBV12-3/TRBV12-4; clone size: few; J gene: TRBJ2-3; CDR3 DNA: TGTGCCAGCAGTTTGATAAGGGTAGCACGGGGCACAGATACGCAGTATTTT; CDR3 protein: CASSLIRVARGTDTQYF
D gene: TRBD2; V gene: TRBV7-8; clone size: -; J gene: TRBJ2-7; CDR3 DNA: TGTGCCAGCAGCTTGGACGCGAACGGACTAGAGACTAGCTACGAGCAGTACTTC; CDR3 protein: CASSLDANGLETSYEQYF
D gene: TRBD2; V gene: TRBV5-1; clone size: -; J gene: TRBJ2-5; CDR3 DNA: TGCGCCAGCAGCCATACTAGCGGCCCGGGGGAGACCCAGTACTTC; CDR3 protein: CASSHTSGPGETQYF
D gene: TRBD1; V gene: TRBV30; clone size: -; J gene: TRBJ2-7; CDR3 DNA: TGTGCCTGGAGTGGAGGGACAGGGGACTACGAGCAGTACTTC; CDR3 protein: CAWSGGTGDYEQYF
D gene: -; V gene: TRBV6-2/TRBV6-3; clone size: many; J gene: TRBJ1-1; CDR3 DNA: TGTGCCAGCATTCACAGGGCCGTTCCGCACACTGAAGCTTTCTTT; CDR3 protein: CASIHRAVPHTEAFF
D gene: -; V gene: TRBV20-1; clone size: -; J gene: TRBJ1-4; CDR3 DNA: TGCAGTGCTAGGGTACAGGATACTAATGAAAAACTGTTTTTT; CDR3 protein: CSARVQDTNEKLFF
D gene: TRBD1; V gene: TRBV7-2; clone size: -; J gene: TRBJ2-5; CDR3 DNA: TGTGCCAGCAGCTCGTACAGACAGGGGTACCAAGAGACCCAGTACTTC; CDR3 protein: CASSSYRQGYQETQYF
D gene: -; V gene: TRBV5-1; clone size: many; J gene: TRBJ1-2; CDR3 DNA: TGCGCCAGCAGCTTGGAGGGCAGGATGGGAGGCTACACCTTC; CDR3 protein: CASSLEGRMGGYTF
D gene: TRBD2; V gene: TRBV7-9; clone size: many; J gene: TRBJ2-1; CDR3 DNA: TGTGCCAGCAGCTTCCGGCTAGCGGGAGCGGGACCCTACAATGAGCAGTTCTTC; CDR3 protein: CASSFRLAGAGPYNEQFF
D gene: -; V gene: TRBV28; clone size: few; J gene: TRBJ2-1; CDR3 DNA: TGTGCCAGCAGTTTTAAGTCGCGGTACAATGAGCAGTTCTTC; CDR3 protein: CASSFKSRYNEQFF
D gene: -; V gene: TRBV20-1; clone size: many; J gene: TRBJ2-2; CDR3 DNA: TGCAGTGCTAGAGATAATGGCAGGATGGGTACCGGGGAGCTGTTTTTT; CDR3 protein: CSARDNGRMGTGELFF
D gene: -; V gene: TRBV7-9; clone size: many; J gene: TRBJ2-3; CDR3 DNA: TGTGCCAGCAGCTTAGGACAGCGCACAGATACGCAGTATTTT; CDR3 protein: CASSLGQRTDTQYF
D gene: TRBD2; V gene: TRBV2; clone size: many; J gene: TRBJ2-2; CDR3 DNA: TGTGCCAGCAGTGAAACCTCCCTCCTTAGCGGGGGGGCGAACACCGGGGAGCTGTTTTTT; CDR3 protein: CASSETSLLSGGANTGELFF
D gene: -; V gene: TRBV6-5; clone size: few; J gene: TRBJ1-2; CDR3 DNA: TGTGCCAGCAGTTACTCTCTGGCGGCTGAGAGCGGCTACACCTTC; CDR3 protein: CASSYSLAAESGYTF
D gene: -; V gene: TRBV28; clone size: -; J gene: TRBJ2-2; CDR3 DNA: TGTGCCAGCAGTTTTCAGCGGTGGGGCGGGGAGCTGTTTTTT; CDR3 protein: CASSFQRWGGELFF
D gene: -; V gene: TRBV25-1; clone size: -; J gene: TRBJ1-1; CDR3 DNA: TGTGCCAGCTCTTGGCGGTGGACTGAAGCTTTCTTT; CDR3 protein: CASSWRWTEAFF
D gene: -; V gene: TRBV7-2; clone size: -; J gene: TRBJ1-6; CDR3 DNA: TGTGCCAGCAGGAACGGGGGCGCGTCTTATAATTCACCCCTCCACTTT; CDR3 protein: CASRNGGASYNSPLHF
D gene: TRBD1; V gene: TRBV28; clone size: many; J gene: TRBJ1-1; CDR3 DNA: TGTGCCAGCAGTCCCCCCCACAGGGGCAGGGCTGAAGCTTTCTTT; CDR3 protein: CASSPPHRGRAEAFF
D gene: TRBD1; V gene: TRBV2; clone size: -; J gene: TRBJ2-7; CDR3 DNA: TGTGCCAGCAGCCCGGGACAGGGGGCCGACGAGCAGTACTTC; CDR3 protein: CASSPGQGADEQYF
D gene: -; V gene: TRBV7-9; clone size: many; J gene: TRBJ2-1; CDR3 DNA: TGTGCCAGCAGCTTACTTGCCAATGAGCAGTTCTTC; CDR3 protein: CASSLLANEQFF
D gene: -; V gene: TRBV28; clone size: many; J gene: TRBJ2-2; CDR3 DNA: TGTGCCAGCAGATGGGGGCTCGGGGAGCTGTTTTTT; CDR3 protein: CASRWGLGELFF
D gene: -; V gene: TRBV28; clone size: -; J gene: TRBJ1-4; CDR3 DNA: TGTGCCAGCAGTTTTATTGGAGGGGAAAAACTGTTTTTT; CDR3 protein: CASSFIGGEKLFF
D gene: TRBD2; V gene: TRBV20-1; clone size: many; J gene: TRBJ2-3; CDR3 DNA: TGCAGTGCTACGTTAGCGGGAGGGCCCCGGTATTTT; CDR3 protein: CSATLAGGPRYF
D gene: TRBD1; V gene: TRBV24-1; clone size: many; J gene: TRBJ2-5; CDR3 DNA: TGTGCCACCAGTGATGTAGGGGGACAGCAAGAGACCCAGTACTTC; CDR3 protein: CATSDVGGQQETQYF
D gene: -; V gene: TRBV28; clone size: many; J gene: TRBJ2-5; CDR3 DNA: TGTGCCAGCAGTCCCCCAGCGGACTTCCAAGAGACCCAGTACTTC; CDR3 protein: CASSPPADFQETQYF
D gene: -; V gene: TRBV18; clone size: many; J gene: TRBJ1-1; CDR3 DNA: TGTGCCAGCTCACCTTCAGGGAGCACTGAAGCTTTCTTT; CDR3 protein: CASSPSGSTEAFF
D gene: TRBD2; V gene: TRBV29-1; clone size: many; J gene: TRBJ2-3; CDR3 DNA: TGCAGCGTTGAAGTTTGGACTAGCGGGAGATTAGTGGTTGGAGATACGCAGTATTTT; CDR3 protein: CSVEVWTSGRLVVGDTQYF
D gene: -; V gene: TRBV20-1; clone size: many; J gene: TRBJ2-2; CDR3 DNA: TGCAGTACCACAGACGGCGGGGAGCTGTTTTTT; CDR3 protein: CSTTDGGELFF
D gene: -; V gene: TRBV27; clone size: -; J gene: TRBJ1-4; CDR3 DNA: TGTGCCAGCAGCCCTCGGGGGAATGAACTGTTTTTT; CDR3 protein: CASSPRGNELFF